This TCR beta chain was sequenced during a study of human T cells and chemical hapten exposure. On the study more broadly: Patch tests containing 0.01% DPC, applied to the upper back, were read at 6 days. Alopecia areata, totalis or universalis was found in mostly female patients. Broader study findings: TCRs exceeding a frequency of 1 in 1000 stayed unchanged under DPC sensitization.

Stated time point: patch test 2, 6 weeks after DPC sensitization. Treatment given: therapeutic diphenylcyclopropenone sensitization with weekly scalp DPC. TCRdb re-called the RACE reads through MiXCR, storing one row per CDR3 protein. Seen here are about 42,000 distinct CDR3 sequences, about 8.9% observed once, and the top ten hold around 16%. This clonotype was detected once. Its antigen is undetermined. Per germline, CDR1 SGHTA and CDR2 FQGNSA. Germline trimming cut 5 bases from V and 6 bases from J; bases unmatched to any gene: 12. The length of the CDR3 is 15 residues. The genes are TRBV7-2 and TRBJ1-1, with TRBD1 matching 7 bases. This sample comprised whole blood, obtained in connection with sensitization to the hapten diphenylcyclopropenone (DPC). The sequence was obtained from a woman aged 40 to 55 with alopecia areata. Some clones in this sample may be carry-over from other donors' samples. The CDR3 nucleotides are TGTGCCAGCAGCCCGGTGACAGGGATGCTGCCTGAAGCTTTCTTT. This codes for CASSPVTGMLPEAFF.